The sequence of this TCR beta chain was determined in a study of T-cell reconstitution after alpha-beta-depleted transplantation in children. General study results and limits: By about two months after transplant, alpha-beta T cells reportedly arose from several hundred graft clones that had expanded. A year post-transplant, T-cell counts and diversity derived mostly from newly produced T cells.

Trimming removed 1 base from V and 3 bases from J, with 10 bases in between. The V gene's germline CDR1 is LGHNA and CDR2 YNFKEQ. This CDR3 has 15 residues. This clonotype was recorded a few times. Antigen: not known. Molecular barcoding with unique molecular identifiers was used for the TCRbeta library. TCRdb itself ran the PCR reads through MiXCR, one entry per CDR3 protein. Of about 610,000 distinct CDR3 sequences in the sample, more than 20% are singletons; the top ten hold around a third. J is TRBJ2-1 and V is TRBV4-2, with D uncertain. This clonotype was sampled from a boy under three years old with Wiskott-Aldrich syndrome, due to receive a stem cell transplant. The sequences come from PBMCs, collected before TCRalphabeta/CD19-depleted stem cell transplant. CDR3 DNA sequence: TGTGCCAGCAGCCAAGGCGTTGCGGTCTACAATGAGCAGTTCTTC. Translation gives CASSQGVAVYNEQFF.